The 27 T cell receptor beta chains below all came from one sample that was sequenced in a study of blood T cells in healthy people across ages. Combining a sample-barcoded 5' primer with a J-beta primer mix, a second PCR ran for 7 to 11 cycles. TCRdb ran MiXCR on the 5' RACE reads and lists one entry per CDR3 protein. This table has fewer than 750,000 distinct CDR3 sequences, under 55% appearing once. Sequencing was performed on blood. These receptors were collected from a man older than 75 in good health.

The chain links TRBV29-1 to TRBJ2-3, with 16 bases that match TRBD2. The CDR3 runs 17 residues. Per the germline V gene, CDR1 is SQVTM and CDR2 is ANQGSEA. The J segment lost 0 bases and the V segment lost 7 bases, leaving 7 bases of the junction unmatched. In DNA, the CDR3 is TGCAGCGCGAAAGGGACTAGCGGGAGGGGGAGCACAGATACGCAGTATTTT. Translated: CSAKGTSGRGSTDTQYF.

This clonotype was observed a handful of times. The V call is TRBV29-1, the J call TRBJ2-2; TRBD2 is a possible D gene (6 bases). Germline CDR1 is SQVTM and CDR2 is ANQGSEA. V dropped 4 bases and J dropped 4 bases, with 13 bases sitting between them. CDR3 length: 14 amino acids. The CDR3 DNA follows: TGCAGCGTTGTCGGAGGGGCGGGCACCGGGGAGCTGTTTTTT. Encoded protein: CSVVGGAGTGELFF.

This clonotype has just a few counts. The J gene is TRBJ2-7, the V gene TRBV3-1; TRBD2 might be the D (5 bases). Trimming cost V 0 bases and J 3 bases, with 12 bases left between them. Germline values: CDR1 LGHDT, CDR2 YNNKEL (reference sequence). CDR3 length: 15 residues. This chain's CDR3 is CASSQDVARRYEQYF. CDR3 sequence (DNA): TGTGCCAGCAGCCAAGATGTAGCGAGGCGCTACGAGCAGTACTTC.

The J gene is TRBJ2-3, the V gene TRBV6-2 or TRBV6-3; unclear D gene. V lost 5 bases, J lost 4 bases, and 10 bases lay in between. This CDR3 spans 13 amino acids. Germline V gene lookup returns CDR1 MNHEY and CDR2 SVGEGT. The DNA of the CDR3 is TGTGCCAGCAGTAATGATGGGGCAGATACGCAGTATTTT. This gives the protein CASSNDGADTQYF.

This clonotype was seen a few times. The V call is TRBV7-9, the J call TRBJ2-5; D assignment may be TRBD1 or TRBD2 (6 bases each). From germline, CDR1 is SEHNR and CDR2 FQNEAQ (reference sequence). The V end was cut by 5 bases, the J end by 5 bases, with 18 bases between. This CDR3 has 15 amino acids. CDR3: CASSLGGMSSETQYF. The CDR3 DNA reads TGTGCCAGCAGCCTAGGGGGGATGTCGTCGGAGACCCAGTACTTC.

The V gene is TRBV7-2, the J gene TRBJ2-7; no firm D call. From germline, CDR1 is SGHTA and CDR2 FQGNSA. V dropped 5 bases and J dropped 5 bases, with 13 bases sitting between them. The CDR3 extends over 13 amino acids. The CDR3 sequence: CASSPQIGDEQYF. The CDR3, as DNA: TGTGCCAGCAGCCCGCAAATAGGCGACGAGCAGTACTTC.

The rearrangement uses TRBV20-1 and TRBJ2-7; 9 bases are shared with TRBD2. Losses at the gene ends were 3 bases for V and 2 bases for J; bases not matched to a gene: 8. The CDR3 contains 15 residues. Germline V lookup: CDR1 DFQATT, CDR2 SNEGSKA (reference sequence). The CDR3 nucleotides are TGCAGTGCTAGTGAACCGGCTAGCGGGGCCTACGAGCAGTACTTC. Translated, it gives CSASEPASGAYEQYF.

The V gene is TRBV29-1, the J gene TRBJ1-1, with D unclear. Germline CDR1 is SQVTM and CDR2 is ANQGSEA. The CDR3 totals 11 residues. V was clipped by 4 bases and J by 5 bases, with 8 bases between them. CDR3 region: CSVGVWTEAFF. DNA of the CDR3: TGCAGCGTTGGGGTTTGGACTGAAGCTTTCTTT. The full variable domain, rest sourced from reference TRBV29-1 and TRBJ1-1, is SAVISQKPSRDICQRGTSLTIQCQVDSQVTMMFWYRQQPGQSLTLIATANQGSEATYESGFVIDKFPISRPNLTFSTLTVSNMSPEDSSIYLCSVGVWTEAFFGQGTRLTVV.

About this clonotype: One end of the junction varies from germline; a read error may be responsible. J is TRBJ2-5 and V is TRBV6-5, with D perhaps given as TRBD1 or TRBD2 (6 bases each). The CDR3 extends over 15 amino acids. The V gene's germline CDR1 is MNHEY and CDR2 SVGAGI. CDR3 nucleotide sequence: TGTACCAGCAGACGCCCGGGGGCCCTACCGGATGAGCAGTACTTC. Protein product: CTSRRPGALPDEQYF.

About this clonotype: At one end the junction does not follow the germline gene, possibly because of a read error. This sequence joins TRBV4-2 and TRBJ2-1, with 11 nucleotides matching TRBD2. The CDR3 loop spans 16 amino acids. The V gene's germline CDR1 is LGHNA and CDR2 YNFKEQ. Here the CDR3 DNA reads TGTGCCTGCAGCCAAGAAGGGACTAGCGGTTACAATGAGCAGTTCTTC. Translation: CACSQEGTSGYNEQFF.

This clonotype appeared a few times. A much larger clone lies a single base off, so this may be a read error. CDR3 in DNA: TGTGCCAGCAGTTACGCGAGGGACAGCGACAATGGCTACACCTTC. Translation gives CASSYARDSDNGYTF. V is TRBV6-6 and J is TRBJ1-2, with 7 bases aligning to TRBD1. With 2 bases clipped from V and 6 bases from J, the junction kept 9 bases outside the gene matches. The CDR3 consists of 15 residues. From germline, CDR1 is MNHNY and CDR2 SVGAGI (reference sequence).

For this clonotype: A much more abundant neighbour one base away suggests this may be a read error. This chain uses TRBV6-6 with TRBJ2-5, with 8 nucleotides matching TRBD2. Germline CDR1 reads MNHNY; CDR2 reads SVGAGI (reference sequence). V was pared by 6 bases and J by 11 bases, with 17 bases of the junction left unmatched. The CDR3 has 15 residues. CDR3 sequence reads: CASSSGRAGGNEQYF. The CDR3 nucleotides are TGTGCCAGCAGCTCCGGGAGGGCCGGGGGGAATGAGCAGTACTTC.

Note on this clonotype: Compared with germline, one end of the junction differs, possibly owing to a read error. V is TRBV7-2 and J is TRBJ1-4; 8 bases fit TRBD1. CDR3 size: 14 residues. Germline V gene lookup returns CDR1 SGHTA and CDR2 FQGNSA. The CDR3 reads CASNLAGGWEKLFF. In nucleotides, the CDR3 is TGTGCCAGCAACTTAGCAGGGGGCTGGGAAAAACTGTTTTTT.

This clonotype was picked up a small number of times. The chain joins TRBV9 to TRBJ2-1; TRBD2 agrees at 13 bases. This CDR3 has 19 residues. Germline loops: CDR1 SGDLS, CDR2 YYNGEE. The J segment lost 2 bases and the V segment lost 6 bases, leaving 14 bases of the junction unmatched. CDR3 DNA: TGTGCCAGCACTTTAGGGACTAGCGGGACCCGAGGGGCCTACAATGAGCAGTTCTTC. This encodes CASTLGTSGTRGAYNEQFF.

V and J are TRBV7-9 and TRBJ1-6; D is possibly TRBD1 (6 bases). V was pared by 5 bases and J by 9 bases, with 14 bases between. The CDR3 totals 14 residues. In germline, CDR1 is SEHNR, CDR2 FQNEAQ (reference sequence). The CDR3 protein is CASSRGQGSSPLHF. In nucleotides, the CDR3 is TGTGCCAGCAGCCGGGGACAAGGCAGTTCACCCCTCCACTTT.

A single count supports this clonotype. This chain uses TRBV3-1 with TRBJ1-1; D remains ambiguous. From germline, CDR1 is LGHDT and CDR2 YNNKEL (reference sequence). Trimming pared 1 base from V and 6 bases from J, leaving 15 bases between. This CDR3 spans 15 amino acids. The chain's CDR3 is CASSQVRPRGAEAFF. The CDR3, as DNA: TGTGCCAGCAGCCAAGTACGCCCGAGAGGCGCTGAAGCTTTCTTT.

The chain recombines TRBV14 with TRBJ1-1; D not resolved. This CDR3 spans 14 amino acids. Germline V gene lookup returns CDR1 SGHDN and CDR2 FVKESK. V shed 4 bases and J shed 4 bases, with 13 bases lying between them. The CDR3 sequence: CASSPLAWSTEAFF. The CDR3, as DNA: TGTGCCAGCAGCCCATTAGCGTGGAGCACTGAAGCTTTCTTT. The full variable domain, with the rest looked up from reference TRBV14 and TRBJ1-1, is EAGVTQFPSHSVIEKGQTVTLRCDPISGHDNLYWYRRVMGKEIKFLLHFVKESKQDESGMPNNRFLAERTGGTYSTLKVQPAELEDSGVYFCASSPLAWSTEAFFGQGTRLTVV.

CDR3 nucleotides: TGTGCCATCAGTGACCATGGACCCGAGGGGGAAAAACTGTTTTTT. It is translated as CAISDHGPEGEKLFF. The rearrangement joins TRBV10-3 to TRBJ1-4, with a weak D call TRBD1 (5 bases). CDR3 length equals 15 residues. Per the germline V gene, CDR1 is ENHRY and CDR2 is SYGVKD. The ends were cut back, 3 bases at V and 8 bases at J, with 16 bases in the middle.

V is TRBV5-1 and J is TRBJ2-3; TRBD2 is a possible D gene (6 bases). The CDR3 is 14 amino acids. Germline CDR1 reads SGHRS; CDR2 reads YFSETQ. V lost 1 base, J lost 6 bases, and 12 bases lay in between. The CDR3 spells CASSLTSPDDTQYF. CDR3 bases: TGCGCCAGCAGCTTGACTAGCCCCGACGATACGCAGTATTTT.

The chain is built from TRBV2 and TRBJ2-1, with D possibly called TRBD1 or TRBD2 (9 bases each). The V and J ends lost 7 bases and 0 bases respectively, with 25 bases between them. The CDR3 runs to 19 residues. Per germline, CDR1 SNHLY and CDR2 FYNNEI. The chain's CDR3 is CASKGGTGNSGSSYNEQFF. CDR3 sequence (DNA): TGTGCCAGCAAGGGGGGGACAGGGAATAGCGGGAGCTCCTACAATGAGCAGTTCTTC. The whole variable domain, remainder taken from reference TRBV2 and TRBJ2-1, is EPEVTQTPSHQVTQMGQEVILRCVPISNHLYFYWYRQILGQKVEFLVSFYNNEISEKSEIFDDQFSVERPDGSNFTLKIRSTKLEDSAMYFCASKGGTGNSGSSYNEQFFGPGTRLTVL.

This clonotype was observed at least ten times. The CDR3 protein is CASSPRTSGSAEQFF. The CDR3 DNA reads TGTGCCAGCAGCCCACGGACTAGCGGGAGTGCTGAGCAGTTCTTC. J is TRBJ2-1 and V is TRBV9; 13 bases align to TRBD2. Germline V gene lookup returns CDR1 SGDLS and CDR2 YYNGEE. J was trimmed by 9 bases and V by 4 bases; bases with no gene match: 7. The CDR3 is made up of 15 amino acids. The variable domain in full, with the rest retrieved from reference TRBV9 and TRBJ2-1, is DSGVTQTPKHLITATGQRVTLRCSPRSGDLSVYWYQQSLDQGLQFLIQYYNGEERAKGNILERFSAQQFPDLHSELNLSSLELGDSALYFCASSPRTSGSAEQFFGPGTRLTVL.

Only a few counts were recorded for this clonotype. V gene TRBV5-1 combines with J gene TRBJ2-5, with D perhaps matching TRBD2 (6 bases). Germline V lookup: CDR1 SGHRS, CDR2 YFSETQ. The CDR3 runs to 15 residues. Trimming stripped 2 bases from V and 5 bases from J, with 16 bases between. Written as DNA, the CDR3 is TGCGCCAGCAGCTTTTGGGATCCAGGGAGGGAGACCCAGTACTTC. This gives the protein CASSFWDPGRETQYF.

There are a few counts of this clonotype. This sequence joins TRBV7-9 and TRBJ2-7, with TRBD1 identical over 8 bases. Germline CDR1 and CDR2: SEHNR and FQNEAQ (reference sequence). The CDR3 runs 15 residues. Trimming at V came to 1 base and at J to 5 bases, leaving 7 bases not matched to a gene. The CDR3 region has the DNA TGTGCCAGCAGCTTAGAAGGCAGGGGGCACGACGAGCAGTACTTC. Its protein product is CASSLEGRGHDEQYF.

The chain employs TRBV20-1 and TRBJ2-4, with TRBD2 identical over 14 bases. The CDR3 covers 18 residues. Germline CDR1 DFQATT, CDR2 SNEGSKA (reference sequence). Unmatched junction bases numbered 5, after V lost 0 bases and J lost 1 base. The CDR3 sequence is CSARDPRTSGRAKNIQYF. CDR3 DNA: TGCAGTGCTAGAGATCCAAGGACTAGCGGGAGGGCCAAAAACATTCAGTACTTC.

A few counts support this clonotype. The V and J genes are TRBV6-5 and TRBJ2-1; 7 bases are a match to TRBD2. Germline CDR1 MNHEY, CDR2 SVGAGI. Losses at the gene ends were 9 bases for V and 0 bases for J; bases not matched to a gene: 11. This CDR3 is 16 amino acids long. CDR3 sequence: CASRSGTAFSYNEQFF. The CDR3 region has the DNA TGTGCCAGTCGGAGCGGGACCGCTTTCTCCTACAATGAGCAGTTCTTC.

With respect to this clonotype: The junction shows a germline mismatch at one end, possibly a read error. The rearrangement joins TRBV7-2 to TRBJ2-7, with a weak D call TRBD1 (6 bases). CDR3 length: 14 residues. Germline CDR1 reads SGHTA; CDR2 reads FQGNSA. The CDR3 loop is CVSSAQGQDYEQYF. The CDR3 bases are TGTGTCAGCAGCGCCCAGGGGCAGGACTACGAGCAGTACTTC.

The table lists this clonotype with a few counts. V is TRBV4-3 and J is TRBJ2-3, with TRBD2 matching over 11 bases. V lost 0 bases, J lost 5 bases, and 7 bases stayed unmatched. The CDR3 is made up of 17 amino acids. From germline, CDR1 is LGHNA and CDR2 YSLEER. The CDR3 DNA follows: TGCGCCAGCAGCCAAGATCCTCTAGCGGGAGGTATAGATACGCAGTATTTT. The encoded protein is CASSQDPLAGGIDTQYF.